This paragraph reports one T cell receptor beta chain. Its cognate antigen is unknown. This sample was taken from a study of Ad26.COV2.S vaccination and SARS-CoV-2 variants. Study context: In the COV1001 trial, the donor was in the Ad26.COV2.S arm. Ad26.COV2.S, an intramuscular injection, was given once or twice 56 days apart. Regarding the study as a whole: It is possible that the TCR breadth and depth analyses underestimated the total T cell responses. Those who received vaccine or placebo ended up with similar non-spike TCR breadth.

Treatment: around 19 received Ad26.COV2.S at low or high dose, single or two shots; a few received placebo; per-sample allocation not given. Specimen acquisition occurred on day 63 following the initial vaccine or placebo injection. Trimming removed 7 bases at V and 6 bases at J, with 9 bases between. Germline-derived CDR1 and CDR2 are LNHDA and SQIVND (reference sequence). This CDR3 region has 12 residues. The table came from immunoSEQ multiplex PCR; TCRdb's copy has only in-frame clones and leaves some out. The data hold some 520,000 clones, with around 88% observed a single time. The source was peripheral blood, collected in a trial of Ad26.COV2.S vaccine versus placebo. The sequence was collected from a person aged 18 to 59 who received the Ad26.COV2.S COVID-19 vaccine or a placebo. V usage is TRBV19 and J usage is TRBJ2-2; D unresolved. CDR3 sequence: CASTPVAGELFF. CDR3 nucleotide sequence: TGTGCCAGTACCCCAGTAGCCGGGGAGCTGTTTTTT.